The TCR beta chain under discussion was sequenced for a study of yellow fever vaccine responses in identical twins. In TCRdb, the RT-PCR reads were re-called with MiXCR into one record per CDR3 protein. The table lists 20,000 or so distinct CDR3 sequences, under 75% of them singletons. Only a few counts were recorded for this clonotype. Antigen specificity is unknown. Whole-study findings and limits: The authors reported partly convergent, partly personalized vaccine responses in identical twins.

Germline assignment: CDR1 KGHDR and CDR2 SFDVKD. V was clipped by 4 bases and J by 3 bases, with 10 bases between them. This CDR3 contains 14 residues. The sequence derives from a woman aged 18-29 years who received the yellow fever vaccine. The material was T cells from blood (PBMCs), unsorted or a sorted subset (not recorded which), obtained before or after yellow fever vaccination (not recorded which). The rearrangement links TRBV24-1 to TRBJ2-3; unclear D gene. Here the CDR3 reads CATSEATSTDTQYF. In DNA, the CDR3 is TGTGCCACCAGTGAAGCCACATCGACAGATACGCAGTATTTT.